This T cell receptor beta chain was sequenced during a study of T cells in narcolepsy. General study results and limits: Autoreactive HCRT-specific and TRIB2-specific clonotypes were marked in same-patient CSF-versus-blood CD4+ comparisons. In some patient and control memory CD4+ samples, autoreactive clones were absent.

Worth noting for this clone: The antigen is unknown.

The ends lost 4 bases at V and 2 bases at J; junction bases unmatched: 7. This CDR3 contains 15 residues. The germline gives CDR1 SEHNR, CDR2 FQNEAQ (reference sequence). Measured with immunoSEQ multiplex PCR; TCRdb has only the in-frame clones, and not every one. The repertoire holds 25,000 to 35,000 clones, with roughly 77% as singletons. Sample: CD45RA- memory CD4+ T cells from PBMCs. The TCR sequence derives from a human donor with narcolepsy. The J gene is TRBJ1-1, the V gene TRBV7-9; 7 bases align to TRBD1. The CDR3 region is CASSYAGTANTEAFF. In DNA, the CDR3 is TGTGCCAGCAGCTACGCCGGGACAGCTAACACTGAAGCTTTCTTT.